One and the same sample provided the 14 T cell receptor beta chains below, sequenced in a study of T cell repertoires in cytomegalovirus infection. Using its own MiXCR run on the reads, TCRdb lists one record per CDR3 protein. The sample records hundreds of thousands of distinct CDR3 sequences, around 11% being singletons. Material for sequencing was PBMCs. The receptors originated from a human donor in good health (CMV status not recorded). Some clones in this sample may be carry-over from other donors' samples.

Notes on this clonotype: One end of the junction does not line up with germline, which may come from a read error. J is TRBJ2-4 and V is TRBV2; D gene ambiguous. The CDR3 sequence is 8 residues long. In germline, CDR1 is SNHLY, CDR2 FYNNEI. CDR3 sequence: CASSLSHF. Here the CDR3 DNA reads TGTGCCAGCAGTCTGAGCCACTTC.

This clonotype was counted many times. The CDR3 region is CASSESLGDGRKQFF. CDR3 sequence (DNA): TGCGCCAGCAGTGAGTCGTTGGGAGATGGTCGAAAGCAGTTCTTC. The chain uses TRBV10-2 and TRBJ2-1; D perhaps matches TRBD2 (5 bases). The ends were cut back, 0 bases at V and 11 bases at J, with 17 bases in the middle. CDR3 length: 15 residues. Germline CDR1 and CDR2: WSHSY and SAAADI.

This clonotype turned up a few times. The rearrangement links TRBV7-3 to TRBJ2-1, with D unresolved. The CDR3 has 17 amino acids. V shed 1 base and J shed 0 bases, with 13 bases lying between them. In germline, CDR1 is SGHTA, CDR2 FQGTGA. This CDR3 reads CASSLISSPSSYNEQFF. The DNA for the CDR3 is TGTGCCAGCAGCTTAATATCCAGTCCTAGCTCCTACAATGAGCAGTTCTTC.

This clonotype was detected many times. The chain uses TRBV7-9 and TRBJ1-3; D gene unclear. Per the germline V gene, CDR1 is SEHNR and CDR2 is FQNEAQ (reference sequence). Trimming took off 1 base at V and 4 bases at J, with 14 bases between the two ends. The CDR3 contains 16 residues. CDR3 in amino acids: CASSLEVGGFGNTIYF. The DNA of the CDR3 is TGTGCCAGCAGCTTAGAAGTAGGAGGGTTCGGAAACACCATATATTTT. Full variable domain (rest looked up from reference TRBV7-9 and TRBJ1-3): DTGVSQNPRHKITKRGQNVTFRCDPISEHNRLYWYRQTLGQGPEFLTYFQNEAQLEKSRLLSDRFSAERPKGSFSTLEIQRTEQGDSAMYLCASSLEVGGFGNTIYFGEGSWLTVV.

With regard to this clonotype: A much larger clone lies one base from this, so it may be a read error. The J gene is TRBJ2-3, the V gene TRBV4-2; D gene unclear. Germline V lookup: CDR1 LGHNA, CDR2 YNFKEQ. The V end lost 4 bases, the J end lost 5 bases, and 13 bases lay between the germline ends. CDR3 size: 14 residues. The CDR3 DNA is TGTGCCAGCAGCCGAGAAAGGTTTGAAGATACGCAGTATTTT. It is translated as CASSRERFEDTQYF.

The chain uses TRBV20-1 and TRBJ2-2, with TRBD1 matching 7 bases. V lost 3 bases, J lost 0 bases, and 4 bases stayed unmatched. This CDR3 contains 15 residues. Germline CDR1 is DFQATT and CDR2 is SNEGSKA (reference sequence). CDR3: CSASEGQPNTGELFF. As DNA, the CDR3 is TGCAGTGCTAGCGAGGGACAGCCGAACACCGGGGAGCTGTTTTTT.

This clonotype was seen ten or more times. V and J are TRBV7-9 and TRBJ1-1, with D hard to call. CDR1 is SEHNR, CDR2 FQNEAQ, per germline (reference sequence). V lost 5 bases and J lost 1, with 11 bases in between. The CDR3 sequence is 14 residues long. The CDR3 bases are TGTGCCAGCAGCCCACCGCTGCGGAACACTGAAGCTTTCTTT. Translation gives CASSPPLRNTEAFF.

This chain's CDR3 is CARHETGITGELFF. The CDR3, as DNA: TGTGCCCGCCACGAAACAGGGATCACCGGGGAGCTGTTTTTT. The chain uses TRBV30 and TRBJ2-2; maybe TRBD1 (6 bases). CDR3 length equals 14 residues. The V gene's germline CDR1 is GTSNPN and CDR2 SVGIG (reference sequence). Trimming took off 8 bases at V and 4 bases at J, with 17 bases between the two ends.

This clonotype has at least ten counts. CDR3: CASREEAWSNQPQHF. The CDR3 region has the DNA TGTGCCAGCAGGGAGGAAGCCTGGAGCAATCAGCCCCAGCATTTT. The chain has TRBV28 and TRBJ1-5; D unclear. V lost 6 bases to trimming and J lost 1 base, with 13 bases between them. Germline V gives CDR1 MDHEN, CDR2 SYDVKM. The CDR3 runs to 15 residues.

This clonotype has at least ten counts. This chain joins TRBV28 and TRBJ2-2; TRBD2 matches at 11 bases. Trimming took 3 bases from V and 0 from J; bases not matched to a gene: 15. Germline assignment: CDR1 MDHEN and CDR2 SYDVKM. The CDR3 contains 21 residues. The CDR3 sequence is CASSFRDSKLAGETNTGELFF. The CDR3 nucleotides are TGTGCCAGCAGTTTTCGGGACAGTAAACTAGCGGGAGAGACGAACACCGGGGAGCTGTTTTTT.

This chain links TRBV3-1 with TRBJ2-2, with 12 bases fitting TRBD1. This CDR3 has 17 amino acids. Germline CDR1 is LGHDT and CDR2 is YNNKEL (reference sequence). J lost 3 bases, V lost 1 base, and 3 bases had no gene match. The CDR3 protein is CASSQAGTGGYTGELFF. The CDR3 nucleotides are TGTGCCAGCAGCCAAGCAGGGACAGGGGGCTACACCGGGGAGCTGTTTTTT.

This clonotype was counted at least ten times. The chain links TRBV11-2 to TRBJ2-2; D unresolved. With 5 bases removed from V and 5 bases from J, the gap between germline ends came to 15 bases. The CDR3 contains 15 residues. The germline V gene has CDR1 SGHAT and CDR2 FQNNGV. CDR3 DNA: TGTGCCAGCAGCCGGACCGACACAGTAACCGGGGAGCTGTTTTTT. Its protein product is CASSRTDTVTGELFF.

This clonotype was found many times. The V gene is TRBV20-1, the J gene TRBJ2-3; TRBD1 aligns across 8 bases. The J segment lost 1 base and the V segment lost 3 bases, leaving 6 bases of the junction unmatched. Per the germline V gene, CDR1 is DFQATT and CDR2 is SNEGSKA (reference sequence). The CDR3 is 15 amino acids. This CDR3 reads CSASGPGGGTDTQYF. The CDR3 nucleotides are TGCAGTGCTAGTGGGCCAGGGGGCGGCACAGATACGCAGTATTTT.

This clonotype was counted ten times or more. The chain employs TRBV7-2 and TRBJ1-5; no reliable D call. V lost 1 base, J lost 1 base, and 8 bases lay in between. There are 15 residues in the CDR3. Germline V lookup: CDR1 SGHTA, CDR2 FQGNSA. CDR3: CASSLVPGSNQPQHF. CDR3 DNA: TGTGCCAGCAGCTTAGTTCCCGGGAGCAATCAGCCCCAGCATTTT.